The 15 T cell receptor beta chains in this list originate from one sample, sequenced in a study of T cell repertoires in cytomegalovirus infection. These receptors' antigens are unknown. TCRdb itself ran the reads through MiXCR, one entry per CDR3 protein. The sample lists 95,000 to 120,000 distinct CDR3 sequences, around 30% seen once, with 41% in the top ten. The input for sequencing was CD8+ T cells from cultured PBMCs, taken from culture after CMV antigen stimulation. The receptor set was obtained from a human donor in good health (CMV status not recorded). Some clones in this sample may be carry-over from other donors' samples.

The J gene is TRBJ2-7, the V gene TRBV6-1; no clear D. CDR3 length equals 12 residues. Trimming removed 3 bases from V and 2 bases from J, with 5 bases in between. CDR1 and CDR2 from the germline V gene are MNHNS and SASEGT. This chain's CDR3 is CASSDGTYEQYF. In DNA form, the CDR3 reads TGTGCCAGCAGTGATGGGACCTACGAGCAGTACTTC.

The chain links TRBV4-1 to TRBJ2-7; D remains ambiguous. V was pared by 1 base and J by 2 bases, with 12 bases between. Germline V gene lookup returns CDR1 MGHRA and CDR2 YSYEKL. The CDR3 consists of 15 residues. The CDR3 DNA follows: TGCGCCAGCAGCCAAGGACAAACGAGCCCCTACGAGCAGTACTTC. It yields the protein CASSQGQTSPYEQYF.

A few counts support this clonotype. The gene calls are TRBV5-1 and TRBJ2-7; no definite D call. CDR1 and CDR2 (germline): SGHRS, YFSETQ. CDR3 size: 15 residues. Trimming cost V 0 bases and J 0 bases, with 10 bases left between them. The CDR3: CASSLEYTLSYEQYF. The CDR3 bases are TGCGCCAGCAGCTTGGAATACACCCTCTCCTACGAGCAGTACTTC.

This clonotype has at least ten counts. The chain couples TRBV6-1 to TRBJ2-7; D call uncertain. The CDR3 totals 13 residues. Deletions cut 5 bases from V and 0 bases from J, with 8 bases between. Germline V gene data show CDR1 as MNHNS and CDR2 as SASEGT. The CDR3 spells CASSPMSSYEQYF. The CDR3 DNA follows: TGTGCCAGCAGTCCAATGAGCTCCTACGAGCAGTACTTC.

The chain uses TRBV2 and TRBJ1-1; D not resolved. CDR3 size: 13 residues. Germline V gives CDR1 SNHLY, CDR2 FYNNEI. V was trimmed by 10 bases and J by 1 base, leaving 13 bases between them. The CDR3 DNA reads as TGTGCCACCCCCGGAGGAGGGAACACTGAAGCTTTCTTT. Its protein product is CATPGGGNTEAFF. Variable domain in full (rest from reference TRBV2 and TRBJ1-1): EPEVTQTPSHQVTQMGQEVILRCVPISNHLYFYWYRQILGQKVEFLVSFYNNEISEKSEIFDDQFSVERPDGSNFTLKIRSTKLEDSAMYFCATPGGGNTEAFFGQGTRLTVV.

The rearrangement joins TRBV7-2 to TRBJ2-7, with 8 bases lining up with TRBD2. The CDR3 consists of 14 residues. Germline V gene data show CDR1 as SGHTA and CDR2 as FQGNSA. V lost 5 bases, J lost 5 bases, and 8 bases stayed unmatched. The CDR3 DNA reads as TGTGCCAGCAGCAAAAAGCGGGGGTTAAACGAGCAGTACTTC. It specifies CASSKKRGLNEQYF.

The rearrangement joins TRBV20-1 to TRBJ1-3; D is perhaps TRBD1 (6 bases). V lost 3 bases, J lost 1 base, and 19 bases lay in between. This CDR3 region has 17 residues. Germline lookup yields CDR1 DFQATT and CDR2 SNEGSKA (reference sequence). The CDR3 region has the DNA TGCAGTGCTAGGGGGACGGGGGGCCGGATTTCTGGAAACACCATATATTTT. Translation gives CSARGTGGRISGNTIYF.

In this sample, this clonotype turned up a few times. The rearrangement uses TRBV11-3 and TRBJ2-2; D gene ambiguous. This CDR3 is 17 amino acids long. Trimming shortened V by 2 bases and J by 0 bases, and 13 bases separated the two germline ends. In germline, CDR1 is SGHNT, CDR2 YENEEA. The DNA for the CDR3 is TGTGCCAGCAGCTTAAAATTCCAGGCGGCGAACACCGGGGAGCTGTTTTTT. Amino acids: CASSLKFQAANTGELFF.

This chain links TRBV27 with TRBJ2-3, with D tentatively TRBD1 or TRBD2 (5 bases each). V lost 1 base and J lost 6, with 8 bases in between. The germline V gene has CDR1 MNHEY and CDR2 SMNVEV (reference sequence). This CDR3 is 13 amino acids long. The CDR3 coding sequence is TGTGCCAGCAGTTTATGGGACGGCGATACGCAGTATTTT. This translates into CASSLWDGDTQYF.

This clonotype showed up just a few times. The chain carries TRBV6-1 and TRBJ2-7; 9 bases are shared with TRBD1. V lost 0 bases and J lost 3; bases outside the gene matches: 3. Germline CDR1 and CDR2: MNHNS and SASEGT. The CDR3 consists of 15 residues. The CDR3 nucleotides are TGTGCCAGCAGTGAAGCGCTGGGACAGGGCTACGAGCAGTACTTC. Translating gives CASSEALGQGYEQYF.

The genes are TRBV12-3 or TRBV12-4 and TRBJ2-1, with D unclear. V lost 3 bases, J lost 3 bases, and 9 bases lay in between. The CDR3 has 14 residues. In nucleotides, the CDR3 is TGTGCCAGCAGTTTCGGCGGAGTCTACAATGAGCAGTTCTTC. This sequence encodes CASSFGGVYNEQFF.

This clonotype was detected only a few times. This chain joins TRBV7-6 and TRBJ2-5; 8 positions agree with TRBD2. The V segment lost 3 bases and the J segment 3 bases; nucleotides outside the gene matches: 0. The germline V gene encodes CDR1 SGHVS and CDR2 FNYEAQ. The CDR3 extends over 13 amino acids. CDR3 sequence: CASSFGGEETQYF. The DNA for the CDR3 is TGTGCCAGCAGCTTCGGGGGGGAAGAGACCCAGTACTTC.

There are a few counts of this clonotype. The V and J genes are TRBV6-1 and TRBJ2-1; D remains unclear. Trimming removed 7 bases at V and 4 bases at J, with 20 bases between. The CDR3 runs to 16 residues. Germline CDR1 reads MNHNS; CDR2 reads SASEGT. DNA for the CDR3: TGTGCCAGCACCCTACGGCACACGAATACTTACAATGAGCAGTTCTTC. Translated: CASTLRHTNTYNEQFF.

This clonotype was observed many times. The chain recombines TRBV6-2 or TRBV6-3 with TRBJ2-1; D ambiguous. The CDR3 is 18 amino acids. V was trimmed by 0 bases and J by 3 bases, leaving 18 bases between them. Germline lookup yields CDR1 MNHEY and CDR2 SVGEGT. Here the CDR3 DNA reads TGTGCCAGCAGTTACTCGAGAATCCCCGCGAACAACTACAATGAGCAGTTCTTC. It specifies CASSYSRIPANNYNEQFF.

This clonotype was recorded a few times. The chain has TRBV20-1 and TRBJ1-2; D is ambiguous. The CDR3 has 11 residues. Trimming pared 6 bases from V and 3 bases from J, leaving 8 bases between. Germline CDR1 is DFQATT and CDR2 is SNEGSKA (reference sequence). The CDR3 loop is CSASHDYGYTF. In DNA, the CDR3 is TGCAGTGCCTCACACGACTATGGCTACACCTTC.